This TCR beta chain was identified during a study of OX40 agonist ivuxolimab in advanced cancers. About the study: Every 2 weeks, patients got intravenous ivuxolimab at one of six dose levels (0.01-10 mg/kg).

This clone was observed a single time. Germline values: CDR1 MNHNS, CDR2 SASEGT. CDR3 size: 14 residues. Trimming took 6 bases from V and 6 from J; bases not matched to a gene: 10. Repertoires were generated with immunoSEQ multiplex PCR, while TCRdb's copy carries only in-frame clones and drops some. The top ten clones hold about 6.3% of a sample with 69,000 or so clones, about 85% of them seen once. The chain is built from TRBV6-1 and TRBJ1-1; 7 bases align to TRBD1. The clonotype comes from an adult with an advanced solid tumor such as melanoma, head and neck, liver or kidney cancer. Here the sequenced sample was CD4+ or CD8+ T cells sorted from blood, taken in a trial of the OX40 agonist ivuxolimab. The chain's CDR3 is CASSDTGDWAEAFF. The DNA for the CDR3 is TGTGCCAGCAGCGATACAGGGGATTGGGCTGAAGCTTTCTTT.